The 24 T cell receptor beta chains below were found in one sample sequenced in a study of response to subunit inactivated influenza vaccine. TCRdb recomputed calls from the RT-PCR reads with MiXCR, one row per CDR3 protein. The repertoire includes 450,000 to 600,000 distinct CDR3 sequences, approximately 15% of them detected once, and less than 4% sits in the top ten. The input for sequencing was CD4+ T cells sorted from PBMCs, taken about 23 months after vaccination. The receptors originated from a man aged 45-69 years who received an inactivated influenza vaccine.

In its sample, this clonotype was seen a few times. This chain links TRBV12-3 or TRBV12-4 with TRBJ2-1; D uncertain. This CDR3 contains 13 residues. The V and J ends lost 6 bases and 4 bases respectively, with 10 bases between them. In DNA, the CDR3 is TGTGCCAGCAGCGACTCGATTTACAATGAGCAGTTCTTC. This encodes CASSDSIYNEQFF.

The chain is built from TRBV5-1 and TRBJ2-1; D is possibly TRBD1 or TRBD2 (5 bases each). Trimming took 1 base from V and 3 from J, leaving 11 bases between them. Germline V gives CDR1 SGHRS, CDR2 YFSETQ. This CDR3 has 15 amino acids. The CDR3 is CASSLMGPSYNEQFF. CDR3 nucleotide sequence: TGCGCCAGCAGCTTGATGGGACCAAGCTACAATGAGCAGTTCTTC.

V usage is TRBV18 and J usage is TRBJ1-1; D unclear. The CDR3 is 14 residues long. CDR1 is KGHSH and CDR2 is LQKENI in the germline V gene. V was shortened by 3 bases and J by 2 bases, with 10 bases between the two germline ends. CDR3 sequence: CASSPDTANTEAFF. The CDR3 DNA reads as TGTGCCAGCTCACCCGACACAGCAAACACTGAAGCTTTCTTT.

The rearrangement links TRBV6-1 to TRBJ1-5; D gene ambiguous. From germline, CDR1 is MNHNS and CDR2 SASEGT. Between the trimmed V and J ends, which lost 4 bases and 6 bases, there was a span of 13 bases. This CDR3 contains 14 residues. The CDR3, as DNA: TGTGCCAGCAGTGCCAACAGTGAGGGTCAGCCCCAGCATTTT. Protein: CASSANSEGQPQHF.

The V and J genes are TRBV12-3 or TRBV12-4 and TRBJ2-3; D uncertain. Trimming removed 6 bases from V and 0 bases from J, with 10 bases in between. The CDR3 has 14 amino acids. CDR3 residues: CASREGTSTDTQYF. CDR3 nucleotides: TGTGCCAGCAGGGAAGGAACTAGCACAGATACGCAGTATTTT.

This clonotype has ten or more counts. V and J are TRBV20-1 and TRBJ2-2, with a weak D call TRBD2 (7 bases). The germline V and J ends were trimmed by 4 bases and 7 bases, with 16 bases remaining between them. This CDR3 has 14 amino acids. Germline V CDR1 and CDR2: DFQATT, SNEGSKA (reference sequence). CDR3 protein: CSATNRGAGGELFF. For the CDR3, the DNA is TGCAGTGCTACGAATCGGGGGGCGGGCGGGGAGCTGTTTTTT.

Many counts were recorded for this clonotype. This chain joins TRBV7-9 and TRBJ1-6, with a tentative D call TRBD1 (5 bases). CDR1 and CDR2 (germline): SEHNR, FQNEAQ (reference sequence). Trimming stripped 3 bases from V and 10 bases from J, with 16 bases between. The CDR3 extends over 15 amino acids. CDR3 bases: TGTGCCAGCAGCTTGGACAAGTATTCCCGGTCACCCCTCCACTTT. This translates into CASSLDKYSRSPLHF.

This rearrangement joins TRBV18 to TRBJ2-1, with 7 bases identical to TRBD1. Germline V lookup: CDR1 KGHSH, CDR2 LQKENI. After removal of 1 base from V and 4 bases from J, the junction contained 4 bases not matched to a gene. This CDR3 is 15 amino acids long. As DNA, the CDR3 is TGTGCCAGCTCACCACTGGGGGACAGTTACAATGAGCAGTTCTTC. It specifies CASSPLGDSYNEQFF. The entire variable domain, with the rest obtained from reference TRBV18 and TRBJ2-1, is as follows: NAGVMQNPRHLVRRRGQEARLRCSPMKGHSHVYWYRQLPEEGLKFMVYLQKENIIDESGMPKERFSAEFPKEGPSILRIQQVVRGDSAAYFCASSPLGDSYNEQFFGPGTRLTVL.

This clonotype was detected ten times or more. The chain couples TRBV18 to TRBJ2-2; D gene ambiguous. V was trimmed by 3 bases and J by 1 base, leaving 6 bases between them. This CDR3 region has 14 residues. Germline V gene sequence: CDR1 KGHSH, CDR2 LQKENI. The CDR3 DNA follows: TGTGCCAGCTCACCGGTCCAGAACACCGGGGAGCTGTTTTTT. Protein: CASSPVQNTGELFF.

CDR3 bases: TGTGCCAGCAGTCCCGGACCTTCGCGAATGAACACTGAAGCTTTCTTT. It translates to CASSPGPSRMNTEAFF. The rearrangement links TRBV6-2 or TRBV6-3 to TRBJ1-1; no clear D gene. Trimming took off 5 bases at V and 0 bases at J, with 16 bases between the two ends. Germline V lookup: CDR1 MNHEY, CDR2 SVGEGT. The CDR3 spans 16 residues.

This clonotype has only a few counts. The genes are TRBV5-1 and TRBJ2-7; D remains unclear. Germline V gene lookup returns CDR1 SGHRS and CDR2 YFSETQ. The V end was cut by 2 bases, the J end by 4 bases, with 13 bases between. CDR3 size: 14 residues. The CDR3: CASSLDKVFYEQYF. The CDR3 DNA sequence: TGCGCCAGCAGCTTAGACAAGGTCTTTTACGAGCAGTACTTC.

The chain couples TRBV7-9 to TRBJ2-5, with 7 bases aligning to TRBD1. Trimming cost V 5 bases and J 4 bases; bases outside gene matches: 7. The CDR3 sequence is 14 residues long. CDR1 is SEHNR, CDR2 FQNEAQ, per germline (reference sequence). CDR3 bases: TGTGCCAGCAGCGCTGACAGGGCGAGAGAGACCCAGTACTTC. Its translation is CASSADRARETQYF.

The CDR3 spells CASSLEQVSEQFF. In DNA form, the CDR3 reads TGTGCCAGCAGCTTAGAACAGGTTTCTGAGCAGTTCTTC. The gene calls are TRBV11-2 and TRBJ2-1; tentatively, D is TRBD1 (5 bases). V was clipped by 0 bases and J by 9 bases, with 9 bases between them. Looked up from germline, CDR1 is SGHAT and CDR2 is FQNNGV. CDR3 length equals 13 residues.

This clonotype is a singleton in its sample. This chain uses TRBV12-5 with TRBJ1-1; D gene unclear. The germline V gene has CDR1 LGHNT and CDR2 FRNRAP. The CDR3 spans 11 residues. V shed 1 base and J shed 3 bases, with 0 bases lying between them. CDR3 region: CASGLDTEAFF. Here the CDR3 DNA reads TGTGCTAGTGGTTTGGACACTGAAGCTTTCTTT.

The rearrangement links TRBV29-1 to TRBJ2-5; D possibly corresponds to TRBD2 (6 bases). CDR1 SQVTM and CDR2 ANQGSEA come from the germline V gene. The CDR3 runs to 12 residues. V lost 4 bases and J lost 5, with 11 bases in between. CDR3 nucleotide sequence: TGCAGCGTTGTAAGGCTAGCGGAGACCCAGTACTTC. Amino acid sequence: CSVVRLAETQYF.

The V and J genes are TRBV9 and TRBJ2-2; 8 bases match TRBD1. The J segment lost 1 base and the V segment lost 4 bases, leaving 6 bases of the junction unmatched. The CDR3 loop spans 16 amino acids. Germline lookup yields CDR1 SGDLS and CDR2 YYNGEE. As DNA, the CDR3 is TGTGCCAGCAGCTCTGGACAGGGTAGGAACACCGGGGAGCTGTTTTTT. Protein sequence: CASSSGQGRNTGELFF.

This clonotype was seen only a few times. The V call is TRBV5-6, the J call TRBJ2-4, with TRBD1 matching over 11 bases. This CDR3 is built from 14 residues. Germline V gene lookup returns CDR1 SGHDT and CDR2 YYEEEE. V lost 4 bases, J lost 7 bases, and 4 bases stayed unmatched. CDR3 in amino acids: CASSRRDRGNIQYF. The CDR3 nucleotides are TGTGCCAGCAGCCGCCGGGACAGGGGGAACATTCAGTACTTC. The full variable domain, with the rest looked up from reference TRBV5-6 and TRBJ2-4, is DAGVTQSPTHLIKTRGQQVTLRCSPKSGHDTVSWYQQALGQGPQFIFQYYEEEERQRGNFPDRFSGHQFPNYSSELNVNALLLGDSALYLCASSRRDRGNIQYFGAGTRLSVL.

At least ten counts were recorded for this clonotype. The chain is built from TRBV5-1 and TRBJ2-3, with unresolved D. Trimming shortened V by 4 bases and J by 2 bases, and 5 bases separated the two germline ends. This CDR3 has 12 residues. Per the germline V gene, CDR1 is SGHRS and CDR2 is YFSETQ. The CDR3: CASSLPTDTQYF. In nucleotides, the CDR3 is TGCGCCAGCAGCCTACCCACAGATACGCAGTATTTT.

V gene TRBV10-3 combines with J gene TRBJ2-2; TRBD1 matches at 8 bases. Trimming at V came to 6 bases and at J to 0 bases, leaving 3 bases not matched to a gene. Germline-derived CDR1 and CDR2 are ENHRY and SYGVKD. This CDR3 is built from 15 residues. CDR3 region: CAIRQGAANTGELFF. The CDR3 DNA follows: TGTGCCATCAGGCAGGGGGCGGCGAACACCGGGGAGCTGTTTTTT.

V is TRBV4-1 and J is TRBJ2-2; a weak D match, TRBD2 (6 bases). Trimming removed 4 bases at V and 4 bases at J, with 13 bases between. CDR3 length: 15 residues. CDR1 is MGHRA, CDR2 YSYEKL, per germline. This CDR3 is CASSPLGGTTGELFF. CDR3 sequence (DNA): TGCGCCAGCAGCCCCCTCGGGGGTACCACCGGGGAGCTGTTTTTT.

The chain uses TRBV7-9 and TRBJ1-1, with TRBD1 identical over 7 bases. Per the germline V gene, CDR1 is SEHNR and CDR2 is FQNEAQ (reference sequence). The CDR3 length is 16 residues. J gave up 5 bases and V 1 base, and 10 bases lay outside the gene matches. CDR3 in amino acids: CASSLERGQRGTEAFF. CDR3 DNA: TGTGCCAGCAGCTTAGAGAGGGGACAGAGGGGGACTGAAGCTTTCTTT.

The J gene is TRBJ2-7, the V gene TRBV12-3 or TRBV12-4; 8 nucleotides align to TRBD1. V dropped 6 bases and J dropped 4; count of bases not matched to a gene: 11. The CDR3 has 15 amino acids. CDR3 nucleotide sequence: TGTGCCAGCAGCTCGACAGGGGCCCTCTCTTACGAGCAGTACTTC. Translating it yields CASSSTGALSYEQYF.

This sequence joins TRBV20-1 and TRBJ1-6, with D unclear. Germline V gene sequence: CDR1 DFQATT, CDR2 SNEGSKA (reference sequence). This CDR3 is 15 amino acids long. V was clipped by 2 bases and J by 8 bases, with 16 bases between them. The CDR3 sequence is CSARLGNKPDSPLHF. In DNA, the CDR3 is TGCAGTGCTAGACTAGGGAATAAACCGGATTCACCCCTCCACTTT.

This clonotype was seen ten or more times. The DNA of the CDR3 is TGTGCCAGCAGCAAAATGGGAGGGGGGGTCTGGAAGACCCAGTACTTC. It specifies CASSKMGGGVWKTQYF. The rearrangement uses TRBV7-2 and TRBJ2-5, with a possible D match to TRBD2 (7 bases). CDR3 length: 16 amino acids. In germline, CDR1 is SGHTA, CDR2 FQGNSA. Trimming pared 5 bases from V and 6 bases from J, leaving 22 bases between.